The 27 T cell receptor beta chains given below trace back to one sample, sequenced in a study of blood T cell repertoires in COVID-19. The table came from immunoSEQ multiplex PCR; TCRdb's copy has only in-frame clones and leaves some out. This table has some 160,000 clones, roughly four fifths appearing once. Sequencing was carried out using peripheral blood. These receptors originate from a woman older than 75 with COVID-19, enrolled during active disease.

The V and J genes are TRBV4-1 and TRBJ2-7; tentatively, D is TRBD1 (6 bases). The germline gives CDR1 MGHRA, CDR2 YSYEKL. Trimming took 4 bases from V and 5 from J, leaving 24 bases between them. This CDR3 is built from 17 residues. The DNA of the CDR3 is TGCGCCAGCAGCCGCCCACTTCCTGGGACAAAGTCTCACGAGCAGTACTTC. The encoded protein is CASSRPLPGTKSHEQYF.

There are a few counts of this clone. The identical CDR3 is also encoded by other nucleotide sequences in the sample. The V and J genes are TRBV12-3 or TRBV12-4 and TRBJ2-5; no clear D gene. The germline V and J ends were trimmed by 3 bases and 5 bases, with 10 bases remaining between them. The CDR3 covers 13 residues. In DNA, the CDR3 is TGTGCCAGCAGTTTTTCGGGTGGTGAGACCCAGTACTTC. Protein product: CASSFSGGETQYF.

DNA of the CDR3: TGTGCCAGCTCTTCCGACATTGCAACTAATGAAAAACTGTTTTTT. Its translation is CASSSDIATNEKLFF. This sequence joins TRBV18 and TRBJ1-4, with D unresolved. Germline loops: CDR1 KGHSH, CDR2 LQKENI. The CDR3 runs to 15 residues. Trimming shortened V by 6 bases and J by 0 bases, and 11 bases separated the two germline ends. Supplemented by reference TRBV18 and TRBJ1-4, the full variable domain reads NAGVMQNPRHLVRRRGQEARLRCSPMKGHSHVYWYRQLPEEGLKFMVYLQKENIIDESGMPKERFSAEFPKEGPSILRIQQVVRGDSAAYFCASSSDIATNEKLFFGSGTQLSVL.

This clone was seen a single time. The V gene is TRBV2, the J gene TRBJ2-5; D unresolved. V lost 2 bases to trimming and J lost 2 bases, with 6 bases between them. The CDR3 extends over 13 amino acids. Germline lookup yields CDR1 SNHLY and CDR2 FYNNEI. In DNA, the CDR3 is TGTGCCAGCAGTGAACGGCGGCAAGAGACCCAGTACTTC. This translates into CASSERRQETQYF.

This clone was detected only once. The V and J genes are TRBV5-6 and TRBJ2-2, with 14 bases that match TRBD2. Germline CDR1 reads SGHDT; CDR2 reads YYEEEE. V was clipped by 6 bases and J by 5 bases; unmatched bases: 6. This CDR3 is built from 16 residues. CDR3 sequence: CASTGTSGSKTGELFF. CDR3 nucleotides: TGTGCCAGCACCGGGACTAGCGGGAGTAAGACCGGGGAGCTGTTTTTT.

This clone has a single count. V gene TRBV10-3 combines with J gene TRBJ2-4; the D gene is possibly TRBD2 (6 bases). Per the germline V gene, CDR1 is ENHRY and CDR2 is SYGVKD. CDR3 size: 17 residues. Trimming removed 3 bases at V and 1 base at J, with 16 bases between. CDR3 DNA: TGTGCCATCAGTGATCCGCTCGGGGGTTCGGCCAAAAACATTCAGTACTTC. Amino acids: CAISDPLGGSAKNIQYF.

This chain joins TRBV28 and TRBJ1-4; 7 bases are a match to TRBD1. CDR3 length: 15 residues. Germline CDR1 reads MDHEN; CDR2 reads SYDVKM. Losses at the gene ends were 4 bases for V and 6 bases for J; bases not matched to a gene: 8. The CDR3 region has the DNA TGTGCCAGCAGTTCGGCGGGACAGAAGTATGAAAAACTGTTTTTT. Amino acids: CASSSAGQKYEKLFF.

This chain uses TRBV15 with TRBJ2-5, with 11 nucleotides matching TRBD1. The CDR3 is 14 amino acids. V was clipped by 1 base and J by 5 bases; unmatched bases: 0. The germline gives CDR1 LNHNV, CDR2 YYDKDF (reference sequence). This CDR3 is CATSRGDRGETQYF. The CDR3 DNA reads TGTGCCACCAGCAGAGGGGACAGGGGGGAGACCCAGTACTTC.

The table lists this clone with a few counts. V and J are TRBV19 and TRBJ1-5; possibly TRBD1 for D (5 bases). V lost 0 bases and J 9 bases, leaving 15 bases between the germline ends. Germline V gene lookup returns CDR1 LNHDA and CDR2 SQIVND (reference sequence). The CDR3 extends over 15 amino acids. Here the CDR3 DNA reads TGTGCCAGTAGTATAGATTGGGGCAATGAGTGGCCCCAGCATTTT. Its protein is CASSIDWGNEWPQHF.

In nucleotides, the CDR3 is TGTGCCAGCAGCTTAGCGGAGGGCGGGGAGCTGTTTTTT. Its translation: CASSLAEGGELFF. The chain employs TRBV7-6 and TRBJ2-2; D is possibly TRBD2 (6 bases). The V end lost 0 bases, the J end lost 7 bases, and 6 bases lay between the germline ends. The V gene's germline CDR1 is SGHVS and CDR2 FNYEAQ. CDR3 length: 13 residues.

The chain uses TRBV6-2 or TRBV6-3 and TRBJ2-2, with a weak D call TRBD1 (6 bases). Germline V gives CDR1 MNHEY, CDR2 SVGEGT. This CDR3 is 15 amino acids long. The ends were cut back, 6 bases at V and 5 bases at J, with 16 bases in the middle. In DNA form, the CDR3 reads TGTGCCAGCAGCCTTAGTGGCCAGGGGACCGGGGAGCTGTTTTTT. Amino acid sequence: CASSLSGQGTGELFF.

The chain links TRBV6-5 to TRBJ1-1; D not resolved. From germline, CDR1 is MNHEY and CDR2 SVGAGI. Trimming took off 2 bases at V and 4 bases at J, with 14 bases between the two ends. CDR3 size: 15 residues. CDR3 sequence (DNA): TGTGCCAGCAGTTACCTCGTCAGCAGGCCCACTGAAGCTTTCTTT. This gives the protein CASSYLVSRPTEAFF.

This CDR3 reads CAISPTSGRAWKETQYF. The CDR3 DNA reads as TGTGCCATCAGCCCGACTAGCGGGAGGGCCTGGAAGGAGACCCAGTACTTC. The chain joins TRBV10-3 to TRBJ2-5; the match to TRBD2 covers 14 bases. Trimming cost V 6 bases and J 5 bases; bases outside gene matches: 11. CDR1 is ENHRY, CDR2 SYGVKD, per germline. The CDR3 consists of 17 residues.

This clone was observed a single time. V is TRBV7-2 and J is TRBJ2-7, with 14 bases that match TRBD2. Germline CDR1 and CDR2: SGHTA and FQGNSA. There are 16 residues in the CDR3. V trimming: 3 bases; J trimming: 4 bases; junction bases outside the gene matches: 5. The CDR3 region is CASSLTSGGAWYEQYF. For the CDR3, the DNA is TGTGCCAGCAGCTTGACTAGCGGGGGGGCATGGTACGAGCAGTACTTC. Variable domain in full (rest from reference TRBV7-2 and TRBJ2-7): GAGVSQSPSNKVTEKGKDVELRCDPISGHTALYWYRQSLGQGLEFLIYFQGNSAPDKSGLPSDRFSAERTGGSVSTLTIQRTQQEDSAVYLCASSLTSGGAWYEQYFGPGTRLTVT.

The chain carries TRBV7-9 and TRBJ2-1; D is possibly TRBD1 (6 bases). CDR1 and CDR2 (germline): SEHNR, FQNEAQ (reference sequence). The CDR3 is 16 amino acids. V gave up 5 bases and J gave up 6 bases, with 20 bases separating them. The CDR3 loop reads CASSPPGVVPSNEQFF. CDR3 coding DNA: TGTGCCAGCAGCCCCCCAGGGGTAGTCCCAAGCAATGAGCAGTTCTTC.

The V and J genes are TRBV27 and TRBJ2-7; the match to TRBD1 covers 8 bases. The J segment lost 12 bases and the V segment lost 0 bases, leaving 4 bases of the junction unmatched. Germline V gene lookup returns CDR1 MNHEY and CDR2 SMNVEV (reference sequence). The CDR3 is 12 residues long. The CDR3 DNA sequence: TGTGCCAGCAGTTTATCGGACAGGGTTTGGTACTTC. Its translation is CASSLSDRVWYF.

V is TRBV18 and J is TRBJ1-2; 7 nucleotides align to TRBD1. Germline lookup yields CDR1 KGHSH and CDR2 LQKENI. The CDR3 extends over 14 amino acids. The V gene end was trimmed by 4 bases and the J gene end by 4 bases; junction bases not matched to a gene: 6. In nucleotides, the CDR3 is TGTGCCAGCTCACGACTTGAGGGGGCCTATGGCTACACCTTC. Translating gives CASSRLEGAYGYTF.

The CDR3 loop reads CATRDSPYSNQPQHF. CDR3 DNA sequence: TGTGCCACCCGGGACAGCCCCTATAGCAATCAGCCCCAGCATTTT. The V call is TRBV19, the J call TRBJ1-5; 7 bases line up with TRBD1. The CDR3 totals 15 residues. Trimming removed 10 bases from V and 0 bases from J; junction bases left unmatched: 9. Germline CDR1 and CDR2: LNHDA and SQIVND (reference sequence).

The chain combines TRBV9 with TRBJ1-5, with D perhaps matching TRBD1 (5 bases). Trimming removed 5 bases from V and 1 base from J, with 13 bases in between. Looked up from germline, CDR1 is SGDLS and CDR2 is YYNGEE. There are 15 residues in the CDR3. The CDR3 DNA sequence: TGTGCCAGCAGTATAGGGGCTTCGAGCAATCAGCCCCAGCATTTT. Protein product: CASSIGASSNQPQHF. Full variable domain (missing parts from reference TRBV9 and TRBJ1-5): DSGVTQTPKHLITATGQRVTLRCSPRSGDLSVYWYQQSLDQGLQFLIQYYNGEERAKGNILERFSAQQFPDLHSELNLSSLELGDSALYFCASSIGASSNQPQHFGDGTRLSIL.

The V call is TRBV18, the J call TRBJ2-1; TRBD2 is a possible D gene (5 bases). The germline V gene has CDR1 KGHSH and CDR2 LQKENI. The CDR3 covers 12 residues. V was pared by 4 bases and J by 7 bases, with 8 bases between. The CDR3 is CASSLPGNEQFF. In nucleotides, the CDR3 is TGTGCCAGCTCACTTCCGGGGAATGAGCAGTTCTTC.

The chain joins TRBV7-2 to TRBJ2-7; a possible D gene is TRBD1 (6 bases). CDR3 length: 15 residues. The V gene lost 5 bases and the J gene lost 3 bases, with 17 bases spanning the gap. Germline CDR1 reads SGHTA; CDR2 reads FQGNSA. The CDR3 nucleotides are TGTGCCAGCAGCCAGACCGGGACACCAATCTACGAGCAGTACTTC. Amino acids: CASSQTGTPIYEQYF.

The CDR3 here is CASSLIRGYEQYF. In DNA, the CDR3 is TGTGCCAGCAGCTTAATCCGGGGATACGAGCAGTACTTC. The rearrangement joins TRBV7-3 to TRBJ2-7; tentative D call: TRBD2 (5 bases). The CDR3 has 13 amino acids. V lost 1 base to trimming and J lost 4 bases, with 8 bases between them. CDR1 is SGHTA, CDR2 FQGTGA, per germline.

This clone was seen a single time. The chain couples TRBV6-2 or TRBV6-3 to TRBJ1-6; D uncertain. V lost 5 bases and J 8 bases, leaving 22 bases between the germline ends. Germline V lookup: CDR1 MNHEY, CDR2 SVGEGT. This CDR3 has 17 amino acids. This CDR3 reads CASSDPTHSMRDSPLHF. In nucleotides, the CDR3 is TGTGCCAGCAGTGACCCTACACATTCGATGAGGGATTCACCCCTCCACTTT.

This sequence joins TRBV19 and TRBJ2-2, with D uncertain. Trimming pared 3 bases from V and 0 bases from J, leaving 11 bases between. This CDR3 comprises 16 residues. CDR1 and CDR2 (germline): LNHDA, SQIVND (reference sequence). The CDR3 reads CASSIGSQTNTGELFF. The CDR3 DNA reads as TGTGCCAGTAGTATTGGTAGCCAAACGAACACCGGGGAGCTGTTTTTT.

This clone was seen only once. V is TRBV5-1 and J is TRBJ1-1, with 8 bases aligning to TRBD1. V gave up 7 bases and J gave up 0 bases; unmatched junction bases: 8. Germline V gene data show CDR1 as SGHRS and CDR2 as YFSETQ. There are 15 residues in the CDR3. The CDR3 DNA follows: TGCGCCAGCTCTGGTAGGACAGGGATGAACACTGAAGCTTTCTTT. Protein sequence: CASSGRTGMNTEAFF.

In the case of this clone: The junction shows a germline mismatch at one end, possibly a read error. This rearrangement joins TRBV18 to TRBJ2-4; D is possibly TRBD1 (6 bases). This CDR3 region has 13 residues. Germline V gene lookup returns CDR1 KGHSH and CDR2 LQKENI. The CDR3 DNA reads TGTGCCAGCTCACCCAACCGACAGGATCGCCACCACTTC. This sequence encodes CASSPNRQDRHHF.

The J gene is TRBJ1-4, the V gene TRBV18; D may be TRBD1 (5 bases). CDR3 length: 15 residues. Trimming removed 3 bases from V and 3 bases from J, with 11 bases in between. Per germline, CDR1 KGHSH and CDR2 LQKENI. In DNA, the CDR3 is TGTGCCAGCTCACCGATGACAGAGCCTAATGAAAAACTGTTTTTT. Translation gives CASSPMTEPNEKLFF.